The clone carrying this T cell receptor beta chain has ten or more counts. No antigen is known for it. The data derive from a study of T cells in Graves' hyperthyroidism and ophthalmopathy. The study, taken as a whole, reports: The model identified upcoming ophthalmopathy a median approximately six months ahead of onset. Blood samples included most of the expanded thyroid clonotypes exceeding 0.001.

Graves' hyperthyroidism is called stable when ophthalmopathy does not progress within 18 months. Patients were aged 18 to 65, had disease duration under 2 months, and had newly diagnosed hyperthyroidism. It was RNA transcripts that yielded the amplified TCR beta CDR3 regions. When the TCR CDR3 underwent first-round RT-PCR, the HTBI primer set was used. Each CDR3 protein is one row after TCRdb ran MiXCR on the multiplex PCR reads. The sample records around 760,000 distinct CDR3 sequences, 30% to 40% being singletons. CDR1 is SNHLY, CDR2 FYNNEI, per germline. This CDR3 comprises 16 residues. Trimming cost V 3 bases and J 3 bases, with 15 bases left between them.

The sequenced sample consisted of blood. This TCR was sampled from a woman aged 40 to 55 with Graves' hyperthyroidism. The V gene is TRBV2, the J gene TRBJ1-5; D is unresolved. CDR3 nucleotide sequence: TGTGCCAGCAGTGATCATGACACAGTCCTCAATCAGCCCCAGCATTTT. Protein: CASSDHDTVLNQPQHF.